The entry that follows covers one T cell receptor (beta chain) sequence. No antigen is known for it. The data belong to a study of cytomegalovirus exposure and HLA in healthy donors. Study at large: The early release's HLA-typed donors yielded 65 million to 85 million unique TCRs.

Researchers ran the PCR with 60 Vbeta and 13 Jbeta primers. The repertoire was sequenced with immunoSEQ multiplex PCR; TCRdb's copy has only in-frame clones and lacks some. Altogether 140,000 to 150,000 clones are present, 73% being singletons, with the ten largest covering 1.5% to 2%. The V gene's germline CDR1 is SGHRS and CDR2 YFSETQ. V lost 0 bases and J 2 bases, leaving 14 bases between the germline ends. This CDR3 comprises 16 residues. Notes on the study in general: In a later analysis, TCR beta V- and J-gene trimming was associated with a missense DCLRE1C variant. The Asian-associated ancestry cluster reportedly had fewer N-insertions than the approximately 700-donor mean in a later analysis.

The donors gave bone marrow, and they were healthy. The sequence came from a woman aged 18-35 years in good health and CMV-seronegative. The sample taken for sequencing was PBMCs. The rearrangement joins TRBV5-1 to TRBJ1-2; D remains ambiguous. DNA of the CDR3: TGCGCCAGCAGCTTGGCCGGAAGGGAGAGGAACTATGGCTACACCTTC. It encodes CASSLAGRERNYGYTF.